The 23 T cell receptor beta chains below were found in one sample sequenced in a study of sequential checkpoint blockade in melanoma (dated by TCRdb to the late 2010s). Receptor amplification or capture employed the immunoSEQ multiplex PCR assay. Drawn from immuneACCESS, this table holds only the in-frame rearrangements with V and J called that TCRdb kept. Clones are partly lost; checked studies trace under half to an unresolved V gene and leave the rest unexplained. Counted in this sample were under 20,000 clones; 60% to 75% of them appeared once. The leading ten clones occupy around 4.9% of the sample. Sample treatment or condition, as interpreted from the label and publication: randomized to nivolumab then ipilimumab (arm A) or the reverse (arm B). The sample was tumor tissue (inferred from file names), taken from a patient given nivolumab and ipilimumab in sequence. The receptors shown here come from a human donor with melanoma.

The gene calls are TRBV29-1 and TRBJ1-5, with 7 nucleotides matching TRBD1. The germline V gene encodes CDR1 SQVTM and CDR2 ANQGSEA. This CDR3 spans 13 amino acids. The V segment lost 7 bases and the J segment 6 bases; nucleotides outside the gene matches: 9. The CDR3 protein is CSASEGAGQPQHF. The CDR3 bases are TGCAGCGCGAGCGAGGGGGCAGGTCAGCCCCAGCATTTT.

The V and J genes are TRBV5-1 and TRBJ1-5, with D unclear. The germline V gene encodes CDR1 SGHRS and CDR2 YFSETQ. The CDR3 runs to 15 residues. Trimming stripped 0 bases from V and 7 bases from J, with 14 bases between. CDR3 DNA sequence: TGCGCCAGCAGCTTGGAAGGAGGGCCTGGACAGCCCCAGCATTTT. It yields the protein CASSLEGGPGQPQHF.

This clone was detected only a few times. Its ends do not fully match the called genes, so a read error is possible. The CDR3 bases are TGTGCCGGTAGCCTAGATTCCGGGGAGCTGTTTTTT. Translation gives CAGSLDSGELFF. The rearrangement links TRBV19 to TRBJ2-2; D is uncertain. This CDR3 is 12 amino acids long. Germline CDR1 is LNHDA and CDR2 is SQIVND (reference sequence).

This clone has just a few counts. This rearrangement joins TRBV28 to TRBJ1-1; D uncertain. CDR3 size: 13 residues. From germline, CDR1 is MDHEN and CDR2 SYDVKM. Trimming stripped 3 bases from V and 1 base from J, with 6 bases between. CDR3 protein: CASSFLSNTEAFF. In DNA, the CDR3 is TGTGCCAGCAGTTTTTTGTCGAACACTGAAGCTTTCTTT.

The count of this clone is one. Other nucleotide sequences in the sample specify the same CDR3. The chain has TRBV5-1 and TRBJ2-7; 8 nucleotides align to TRBD1. The CDR3 covers 15 residues. Trimming cost V 0 bases and J 5 bases; bases outside gene matches: 7. From germline, CDR1 is SGHRS and CDR2 YFSETQ. This CDR3 reads CASSLARQGADEQYF. CDR3 bases: TGCGCCAGCAGCTTGGCGAGGCAGGGGGCAGACGAGCAGTACTTC.

The V gene is TRBV19, the J gene TRBJ1-5; 7 bases match TRBD1. V gave up 4 bases and J gave up 9 bases; unmatched junction bases: 12. Germline loops: CDR1 LNHDA, CDR2 SQIVND (reference sequence). The CDR3 has 15 amino acids. Here the CDR3 DNA reads TGTGCCAGTAGTACCGGCGGGACAGTCTCGTGGCCCCAGCATTTT. Translated, it gives CASSTGGTVSWPQHF.

The chain is built from TRBV18 and TRBJ2-7; possible D gene TRBD1, 5 bases. Trimming shortened V by 0 bases and J by 9 bases, and 12 bases separated the two germline ends. CDR1 and CDR2 from the germline V gene are KGHSH and LQKENI. This CDR3 has 13 amino acids. In nucleotides, the CDR3 is TGTGCCAGCTCACCACCAGGGGCCAGAGGGCAGTACTTC. Translating it yields CASSPPGARGQYF.

This rearrangement joins TRBV28 to TRBJ1-5; D is possibly TRBD1 (5 bases). CDR1 is MDHEN, CDR2 SYDVKM, per germline. The CDR3 contains 17 residues. V lost 3 bases and J lost 1, with 16 bases in between. The CDR3 coding sequence is TGTGCCAGCAGTTTGCTCGGGACCCGAAGGAGCAATCAGCCCCAGCATTTT. Translated, it gives CASSLLGTRRSNQPQHF.

The V call is TRBV5-1, the J call TRBJ2-2; D gene uncertain. The CDR3 is 14 amino acids. Trimming took off 4 bases at V and 1 base at J, with 8 bases between the two ends. Looked up from germline, CDR1 is SGHRS and CDR2 is YFSETQ. CDR3 coding DNA: TGCGCCAGCAGCATGAGGCTGAACACCGGGGAGCTGTTTTTT. Translating it yields CASSMRLNTGELFF.

The chain has TRBV19 and TRBJ1-1; the D is unclear. This CDR3 spans 15 amino acids. The V and J ends lost 2 bases and 5 bases respectively, with 15 bases between them. The germline V gene has CDR1 LNHDA and CDR2 SQIVND (reference sequence). The CDR3 nucleotides are TGTGCCAGTAGTATATCGGGAGGAGCTGGTACTGAAGCTTTCTTT. This translates into CASSISGGAGTEAFF. Using reference TRBV19 and TRBJ1-1 for the parts outside the CDR3, the full variable domain is DGGITQSPKYLFRKEGQNVTLSCEQNLNHDAMYWYRQDPGQGLRLIYYSQIVNDFQKGDIAEGYSVSREKKESFPLTVTSAQKNPTAFYLCASSISGGAGTEAFFGQGTRLTVV.

V gene TRBV30 combines with J gene TRBJ1-4; D is unresolved. Germline V gives CDR1 GTSNPN, CDR2 SVGIG (reference sequence). The CDR3 consists of 12 residues. The CDR3 bases are TGTGCTTTGTCGACGCCTAATGAAAAACTGTTTTTT. It encodes CALSTPNEKLFF.

J is TRBJ2-6 and V is TRBV19; D remains unclear. The CDR3 is made up of 16 amino acids. V dropped 6 bases and J dropped 0 bases, with 12 bases sitting between them. The germline V gene has CDR1 LNHDA and CDR2 SQIVND (reference sequence). The CDR3: CASSLRSGSGANVLTF. For the CDR3, the DNA is TGTGCCAGTAGCCTAAGGTCGGGCTCTGGGGCCAACGTCCTGACTTTC.

This chain links TRBV5-4 with TRBJ2-1; 10 positions match TRBD2. The CDR3 runs to 14 residues. Trimming at V came to 6 bases and at J to 9 bases, leaving 9 bases not matched to a gene. Germline CDR1 SGHNT, CDR2 YYREEE (reference sequence). This CDR3 is CASKERGGQGEQFF. For the CDR3, the DNA is TGTGCCAGCAAGGAGCGGGGGGGCCAAGGTGAGCAGTTCTTC.

The V and J genes are TRBV18 and TRBJ1-5, with D possibly being TRBD1 (6 bases). Germline V lookup: CDR1 KGHSH, CDR2 LQKENI. V was pared by 1 base and J by 1 base, with 11 bases between. This CDR3 spans 16 amino acids. The CDR3 nucleotides are TGTGCCAGCTCACCACGTGGGGGCCTAAGCAATCAGCCCCAGCATTTT. It is translated as CASSPRGGLSNQPQHF.

The rearrangement joins TRBV30 to TRBJ2-3, with unresolved D. V was cut by 3 bases and J by 3 bases, with 7 bases left in between. Germline V gene sequence: CDR1 GTSNPN, CDR2 SVGIG (reference sequence). The CDR3 is 12 amino acids. In DNA form, the CDR3 reads TGTGCCTGGAGCTCCGGGACAGATACGCAGTATTTT. Its translation: CAWSSGTDTQYF. Supplemented by reference TRBV30 and TRBJ2-3, the full variable domain reads SQTIHQWPATLVQPVGSPLSLECTVEGTSNPNLYWYRQAAGRGLQLLFYSVGIGQISSEVPQNLSASRPQDRQFILSSKKLLLSDSGFYLCAWSSGTDTQYFGPGTRLTVL.

The CDR3 here is CASALGTRNQPQHF. The CDR3, as DNA: TGTGCTAGTGCCCTCGGGACACGCAATCAGCCCCAGCATTTT. This sequence joins TRBV12-5 and TRBJ1-5, with D possibly matching TRBD1 (6 bases). CDR3 size: 14 residues. V lost 7 bases and J lost 2, with 12 bases in between. In germline, CDR1 is LGHNT, CDR2 FRNRAP.

The gene calls are TRBV11-3 and TRBJ2-5; D tentatively reads TRBD1 or TRBD2 (5 bases each). This CDR3 region has 15 residues. V gave up 6 bases and J gave up 5 bases, with 19 bases separating them. The germline CDR1 and CDR2 sequences are SGHNT and YENEEA. The CDR3 protein is CASSHRGTKVETQYF. CDR3 nucleotides: TGTGCCAGCAGTCACAGAGGGACGAAGGTGGAGACCCAGTACTTC.

This chain connects TRBV19 to TRBJ2-1; 13 bases are a match to TRBD2. Per germline, CDR1 LNHDA and CDR2 SQIVND (reference sequence). J lost 15 bases, V lost 5 bases, and 7 bases had no gene match. The CDR3 spans 13 residues. The chain's CDR3 is CASSGGLAGVRFF. CDR3 DNA sequence: TGTGCCAGTAGTGGCGGACTAGCGGGAGTTCGGTTCTTC.

This clone was seen just once. This chain connects TRBV6-8 to TRBJ1-3; D ambiguous. Per germline, CDR1 MNHGY and CDR2 SAAAGT. CDR3 size: 16 residues. V lost 6 bases and J lost 4, with 19 bases in between. Here the CDR3 reads CASRPLLGMAGNTIYF. In nucleotides, the CDR3 is TGTGCCAGCAGACCGTTGCTAGGAATGGCGGGAAACACCATATATTTT.

The chain employs TRBV11-3 and TRBJ2-1, with D unclear. Germline CDR1 and CDR2: SGHNT and YENEEA. The CDR3 loop spans 14 amino acids. Trimming stripped 4 bases from V and 0 bases from J, with 7 bases between. CDR3 in DNA: TGTGCCAGCAGCTATAGCAGCTCCTACAATGAGCAGTTCTTC. Its protein is CASSYSSSYNEQFF.

This clone was seen a few times. The rearrangement links TRBV10-2 to TRBJ2-1; TRBD1 might be the D (6 bases). The germline V gene encodes CDR1 WSHSY and CDR2 SAAADI. The V gene lost 8 bases and the J gene lost 8 bases, with 13 bases spanning the gap. The CDR3 loop spans 12 amino acids. CDR3 region: CASANRVDEQFF. CDR3 sequence (DNA): TGCGCCAGCGCCAACAGGGTGGATGAGCAGTTCTTC.

This clone showed up just once. The chain joins TRBV19 to TRBJ1-5; unclear D gene. The CDR3 runs 18 residues. V was clipped by 4 bases and J by 0 bases, with 19 bases between them. The germline V gene encodes CDR1 LNHDA and CDR2 SQIVND (reference sequence). The DNA for the CDR3 is TGTGCCAGTAGTAGACGGGGTATCGATTCGGATAGCAATCAGCCCCAGCATTTT. It encodes CASSRRGIDSDSNQPQHF. Full variable domain (remainder filled in from reference TRBV19 and TRBJ1-5): DGGITQSPKYLFRKEGQNVTLSCEQNLNHDAMYWYRQDPGQGLRLIYYSQIVNDFQKGDIAEGYSVSREKKESFPLTVTSAQKNPTAFYLCASSRRGIDSDSNQPQHFGDGTRLSIL.

This rearrangement joins TRBV6-8 to TRBJ2-5; TRBD1 might be the D (6 bases). Germline-derived CDR1 and CDR2 are MNHGY and SAAAGT. The CDR3 totals 17 residues. Trimming took off 5 bases at V and 2 bases at J, with 21 bases between the two ends. The CDR3 nucleotides are TGTGCCAGCAGTCCCTACCCCGGGACACCGGAACAAGAGACCCAGTACTTC. This codes for CASSPYPGTPEQETQYF.